These 32 T cell receptor beta chains were all obtained from the same sample, sequenced in a study of T-cell reconstitution after alpha-beta-depleted transplantation in children (dated by TCRdb to about 2016). Interpreted using the paper, the treatment or condition label stands for: allogeneic hematopoietic cell transplantation with graft depleted of TCRalphabeta T cells and CD19 B cells. The receptor library was made with PCR. TCRdb names Illumina HiSeq 2500 as the instrument used. Molecular barcoding was employed in the preparation of TCR libraries, with unique molecular identifiers being used to normalize TCRbeta repertoire quantification. TCRdb reworked the public reads: Q25 trimming with fastp, MiXCR clone assembly, productive beta chains retained. Rows merge per CDR3 protein into single entries with the most common DNA and genes. A total of around 76,000 distinct CDR3 sequences appear in this sample, roughly 18% of them only once. The biggest ten clones account for approximately 55% of the sample.

The sample was PBMCs, mostly from graft donor cells, taken 360 days after TCRalphabeta/CD19-depleted stem cell transplant. The receptors come from a male patient under 10 years old who had a stem cell transplant for acute lymphoblastic leukemia, so the T cells may come from the graft donor.

The sample holds a few counts of this clonotype. V is TRBV20-1 and J is TRBJ2-7; a possible D gene is TRBD2 (6 bases). Trimming pared 3 bases from V and 0 bases from J, leaving 12 bases between. The V gene's germline CDR1 is DFQATT and CDR2 SNEGSKA (reference sequence). This CDR3 comprises 14 residues. The CDR3 reads CSARREAGSYEQYF. In DNA form, the CDR3 reads TGCAGTGCTAGGAGGGAGGCAGGCTCCTACGAGCAGTACTTC.

A few counts support this clonotype. V and J are TRBV5-1 and TRBJ2-2; D gene unclear. The CDR3 is 15 residues long. From germline, CDR1 is SGHRS and CDR2 YFSETQ. Between the trimmed V and J ends, which lost 2 bases and 2 bases, there was a span of 10 bases. The CDR3 loop reads CASSFSGRNTGELFF. The CDR3 nucleotides are TGCGCCAGCAGCTTCTCGGGCCGAAACACCGGGGAGCTGTTTTTT.

This clonotype appeared a few times. In nucleotides, the CDR3 is TGTGCCAGCAGCCTCGACAGGGGTCCCTACGAGCAGTACTTC. This sequence encodes CASSLDRGPYEQYF. V and J are TRBV3-1 and TRBJ2-7, with TRBD1 matching 8 bases. The germline CDR1 and CDR2 sequences are LGHDT and YNNKEL (reference sequence). Trimming removed 4 bases from V and 2 bases from J; junction bases left unmatched: 4. This CDR3 is 14 amino acids long.

The CDR3 coding sequence is TGCAGTGCTCCACCATTCCCAGATACGCAGTATTTT. The encoded protein is CSAPPFPDTQYF. The chain recombines TRBV20-1 with TRBJ2-3, with no clear D. Trimming left V 5 bases short and J 4 bases short, with 10 bases between. Germline V gives CDR1 DFQATT, CDR2 SNEGSKA (reference sequence). The CDR3 sequence is 12 residues long.

The sample holds many counts of this clonotype. The chain carries TRBV20-1 and TRBJ2-1; 9 positions agree with TRBD2. V shed 0 bases and J 2 bases; nucleotides not matched to a gene: 5. Germline-derived CDR1 and CDR2 are DFQATT and SNEGSKA (reference sequence). This CDR3 comprises 16 residues. CDR3 sequence (DNA): TGCAGTGCTAGAGACCTAGCGGGAATTCCCTACAATGAGCAGTTCTTC. This codes for CSARDLAGIPYNEQFF.

The rearrangement joins TRBV15 to TRBJ1-2; 9 positions match TRBD1. The V gene's germline CDR1 is LNHNV and CDR2 YYDKDF (reference sequence). CDR3 length equals 15 residues. The V gene end was trimmed by 5 bases and the J gene end by 5 bases; junction bases not matched to a gene: 9. The CDR3 nucleotides are TGTGCCACCAGCTCGGGACAGGGCGTATCTTATGGCTACACCTTC. It translates to CATSSGQGVSYGYTF.

The genes are TRBV2 and TRBJ2-1, with D perhaps TRBD2 (6 bases). CDR1 SNHLY and CDR2 FYNNEI come from the germline V gene. V lost 5 bases, J lost 6 bases, and 8 bases lay in between. CDR3 length equals 12 residues. The CDR3 reads CASSQTSNEQFF. The CDR3 nucleotides are TGTGCCAGCAGTCAGACTAGCAATGAGCAGTTCTTC. Variable domain in full (rest from reference TRBV2 and TRBJ2-1): EPEVTQTPSHQVTQMGQEVILRCVPISNHLYFYWYRQILGQKVEFLVSFYNNEISEKSEIFDDQFSVERPDGSNFTLKIRSTKLEDSAMYFCASSQTSNEQFFGPGTRLTVL.

V is TRBV20-1 and J is TRBJ1-5, with 8 bases matching TRBD1. V shed 6 bases, J shed 6 bases, and the junction held 7 bases outside the gene matches. The germline gives CDR1 DFQATT, CDR2 SNEGSKA (reference sequence). The CDR3 sequence is 13 residues long. The CDR3 loop is CSARTGKIQPQHF. CDR3 nucleotides: TGCAGTGCCCGGACAGGGAAGATTCAGCCCCAGCATTTT.

This clonotype was observed a handful of times. CDR3 sequence (DNA): TGCGCCAGCAGCCAGCAAACTAGCGGGAGTTTCTACGAGCAGTACTTC. Translation gives CASSQQTSGSFYEQYF. This chain uses TRBV4-1 with TRBJ2-7, with 11 positions matching TRBD2. The CDR3 length is 16 residues. The V gene end was trimmed by 3 bases and the J gene end by 3 bases; junction bases not matched to a gene: 7. Germline CDR1 reads MGHRA; CDR2 reads YSYEKL.

This clonotype occurred many times. The V and J genes are TRBV4-1 and TRBJ1-1; TRBD1 matches at 8 bases. This CDR3 has 17 residues. The germline V gene encodes CDR1 MGHRA and CDR2 YSYEKL. The V segment lost 0 bases and the J segment 1 base; nucleotides outside the gene matches: 7. CDR3 protein: CASSQDYWTGKNTEAFF. In nucleotides, the CDR3 is TGCGCCAGCAGCCAAGATTATTGGACAGGGAAGAACACTGAAGCTTTCTTT.

This clonotype has only a few counts. The chain carries TRBV12-3 or TRBV12-4 and TRBJ1-5, with unresolved D. The CDR3 loop spans 15 amino acids. V lost 5 bases to trimming and J lost 2 bases, with 13 bases between them. The CDR3 DNA reads TGTGCCAGCAGTGGCCCTGGCACCCGCAATCAGCCCCAGCATTTT. Amino acid sequence: CASSGPGTRNQPQHF.

The chain recombines TRBV5-1 with TRBJ2-1, with unresolved D. Trimming took 4 bases from V and 15 from J, leaving 20 bases between them. CDR3 length: 13 amino acids. From germline, CDR1 is SGHRS and CDR2 YFSETQ. CDR3 residues: CASSPTKWAALFF. The CDR3 region has the DNA TGCGCCAGCAGCCCTACCAAGTGGGCTGCTCTGTTCTTC. Variable domain in full (rest from reference TRBV5-1 and TRBJ2-1): KAGVTQTPRYLIKTRGQQVTLSCSPISGHRSVSWYQQTPGQGLQFLFEYFSETQRNKGNFPGRFSGRQFSNSRSEMNVSTLELGDSALYLCASSPTKWAALFFGPGTRLTVL.

The chain has TRBV19 and TRBJ2-7; D remains unclear. V was shortened by 1 base and J by 3 bases, with 10 bases between the two germline ends. CDR1 LNHDA and CDR2 SQIVND come from the germline V gene (reference sequence). The length of the CDR3 is 14 residues. CDR3 region: CASSIGVGYYEQYF. The CDR3, as DNA: TGTGCCAGTAGTATAGGGGTAGGCTACTACGAGCAGTACTTC.

As DNA, the CDR3 is TGCGCCAGCAGCTTGGCAACGACTGGCACCGGGGAGCTGTTTTTT. This sequence encodes CASSLATTGTGELFF. The J gene is TRBJ2-2, the V gene TRBV5-1, with D hard to call. V lost 0 bases and J 4 bases, leaving 10 bases between the germline ends. The CDR3 loop spans 15 amino acids. Germline V gene sequence: CDR1 SGHRS, CDR2 YFSETQ. The full variable domain, rest sourced from reference TRBV5-1 and TRBJ2-2, is KAGVTQTPRYLIKTRGQQVTLSCSPISGHRSVSWYQQTPGQGLQFLFEYFSETQRNKGNFPGRFSGRQFSNSRSEMNVSTLELGDSALYLCASSLATTGTGELFFGEGSRLTVL.

This clonotype was seen many times. V usage is TRBV6-2 or TRBV6-3 and J usage is TRBJ1-1, with D maybe TRBD1 (6 bases). V was trimmed by 7 bases and J by 1 base, leaving 13 bases between them. The CDR3 totals 14 residues. Germline assignment: CDR1 MNHEY and CDR2 SVGEGT. CDR3: CASIEGDQNTEAFF. The CDR3 region has the DNA TGTGCCAGCATCGAGGGGGACCAGAACACTGAAGCTTTCTTT.

This clonotype has at least ten counts. The rearrangement links TRBV19 to TRBJ1-1, with D hard to call. V was pared by 1 base and J by 10 bases, with 7 bases between. The germline V gene has CDR1 LNHDA and CDR2 SQIVND (reference sequence). CDR3 size: 11 residues. CDR3 protein: CASSIGRGAFF. The CDR3 nucleotides are TGTGCCAGTAGTATAGGTCGCGGAGCTTTCTTT.

This clonotype was recorded a few times. The rearrangement links TRBV24-1 to TRBJ2-1, with a weak D call TRBD2 (6 bases). Germline CDR1 is KGHDR and CDR2 is SFDVKD. This CDR3 has 16 residues. The V end lost 5 bases, the J end lost 2 bases, and 15 bases lay between the germline ends. The CDR3 coding sequence is TGTGCCACCAGTGGCGGGGCAGGCCGACCCTACAATGAGCAGTTCTTC. Residues: CATSGGAGRPYNEQFF.

In its sample, this clonotype was seen a few times. The gene calls are TRBV5-1 and TRBJ2-7; the match to TRBD1 covers 9 bases. V lost 4 bases, J lost 4 bases, and 9 bases stayed unmatched. This CDR3 is 15 amino acids long. Germline values: CDR1 SGHRS, CDR2 YFSETQ. The CDR3 protein is CASSQLDRGAYEQYF. DNA of the CDR3: TGCGCCAGCAGCCAACTGGACAGGGGAGCGTACGAGCAGTACTTC.

This clonotype was seen a handful of times. This chain connects TRBV7-2 to TRBJ2-1; 12 bases are shared with TRBD2. Germline V gene sequence: CDR1 SGHTA, CDR2 FQGNSA. V lost 8 bases, J lost 4 bases, and 27 bases stayed unmatched. CDR3 size: 22 residues. CDR3 sequence reads: CASDPGRGGALAGGNSYNEQFF. The CDR3 DNA reads TGTGCCAGCGATCCAGGTCGCGGGGGGGCTCTAGCGGGAGGGAACTCTTACAATGAGCAGTTCTTC.

The CDR3 DNA follows: TGCGCCAGCAGGCAGACAGGGAGCTCCTACGAGCAGTACTTC. Translating gives CASRQTGSSYEQYF. The V call is TRBV10-2, the J call TRBJ2-7, with 7 bases that match TRBD1. Losses at the gene ends were 6 bases for V and 0 bases for J; bases not matched to a gene: 5. CDR1 and CDR2 from the germline V gene are WSHSY and SAAADI. The CDR3 is 14 amino acids.

This clonotype has a handful of counts. The rearrangement joins TRBV7-8 to TRBJ2-7, with D unclear. From germline, CDR1 is SGHVS and CDR2 FQNEAQ. The CDR3 totals 17 residues. Deletions cut 0 bases from V and 0 bases from J, with 15 bases between. CDR3 nucleotide sequence: TGTGCCAGCAGCTTAGCCCCAATACCCAGGCCCTCCTACGAGCAGTACTTC. It specifies CASSLAPIPRPSYEQYF.

This clonotype was observed a handful of times. This chain joins TRBV7-6 and TRBJ2-1; TRBD1 is a possible D gene (6 bases). V was clipped by 2 bases and J by 2 bases, with 16 bases between them. CDR3 size: 17 residues. The germline gives CDR1 SGHVS, CDR2 FNYEAQ. CDR3 amino acids: CASSLRAQGQAYNEQFF. The CDR3 DNA is TGTGCCAGCAGCTTAAGGGCCCAGGGGCAGGCCTACAATGAGCAGTTCTTC.

This clonotype appeared a single time. The V call is TRBV3-1, the J call TRBJ2-7; maybe TRBD1 (6 bases). V was pared by 1 base and J by 0 bases, with 19 bases between. The CDR3 has 18 amino acids. The germline V gene has CDR1 LGHDT and CDR2 YNNKEL (reference sequence). DNA of the CDR3: TGTGCCAGCAGCCAAGTGTCGCGGACAGCCCTGGTCTCCTACGAGCAGTACTTC. This codes for CASSQVSRTALVSYEQYF.

This clonotype was seen more than once but under ten times. The rearrangement uses TRBV7-9 and TRBJ2-7; D possibly uses TRBD1 or TRBD2 (6 bases each). Germline CDR1 is SEHNR and CDR2 is FQNEAQ (reference sequence). V was pared by 6 bases and J by 3 bases, with 15 bases between. This CDR3 is 14 amino acids long. CDR3 sequence (DNA): TGTGCCAGCAGTAACAAGGGGGGACGCTACGAGCAGTACTTC. Amino acids: CASSNKGGRYEQYF.

This clonotype came up many times. The V and J genes are TRBV12-3 or TRBV12-4 and TRBJ2-3; 9 bases fit TRBD1. Germline trimming cut 3 bases from V and 4 bases from J; bases unmatched to any gene: 5. The CDR3 extends over 15 amino acids. CDR3 in DNA: TGTGCCAGCAGTTTCGGGACAGGGAGGTCAGATACGCAGTATTTT. It codes for CASSFGTGRSDTQYF.

The sample holds many counts of this clonotype. The chain combines TRBV7-9 with TRBJ2-1; perhaps TRBD1 as D (6 bases). Germline CDR1 SEHNR, CDR2 FQNEAQ (reference sequence). This CDR3 has 14 residues. The V gene lost 1 base and the J gene lost 5 bases, with 9 bases spanning the gap. Here the CDR3 reads CASSLEAGDNEQFF. The DNA of the CDR3 is TGTGCCAGCAGCTTAGAGGCAGGGGACAATGAGCAGTTCTTC.

This clonotype was found a few times. The chain couples TRBV5-1 to TRBJ2-1; D not certain. V lost 2 bases and J lost 2, with 8 bases in between. CDR1 and CDR2 from the germline V gene are SGHRS and YFSETQ. The CDR3 consists of 14 residues. Here the CDR3 DNA reads TGCGCCAGCAGCTTTGGAGCGACCTACAATGAGCAGTTCTTC. Translation: CASSFGATYNEQFF.

This clonotype occurred many times. V and J are TRBV29-1 and TRBJ2-1; 7 bases line up with TRBD2. Germline loops: CDR1 SQVTM, CDR2 ANQGSEA. The CDR3 runs to 16 residues. J lost 0 bases, V lost 1 base, and 6 bases had no gene match. The CDR3 sequence: CSVEGGEGTSYNEQFF. The CDR3 region has the DNA TGCAGCGTTGAAGGGGGGGAGGGGACCTCCTACAATGAGCAGTTCTTC.

There are a few counts of this clonotype. V usage is TRBV5-6 and J usage is TRBJ1-6; a possible D gene is TRBD1 (6 bases). CDR3 length equals 14 residues. The V gene lost 2 bases and the J gene lost 7 bases, with 10 bases spanning the gap. Germline loops: CDR1 SGHDT, CDR2 YYEEEE. The CDR3: CASSFWQGNSPLHF. The CDR3 DNA follows: TGTGCCAGCAGCTTCTGGCAGGGGAATTCACCCCTCCACTTT.

The chain links TRBV2 to TRBJ1-1, with no clear D. Between the trimmed V and J ends, which lost 8 bases and 1 base, there was a span of 17 bases. The CDR3 sequence is 15 residues long. In germline, CDR1 is SNHLY, CDR2 FYNNEI. CDR3: CASFARASRNTEAFF. As DNA, the CDR3 is TGTGCCAGCTTCGCCCGGGCTTCGAGGAACACTGAAGCTTTCTTT. The whole variable domain, remainder taken from reference TRBV2 and TRBJ1-1, is EPEVTQTPSHQVTQMGQEVILRCVPISNHLYFYWYRQILGQKVEFLVSFYNNEISEKSEIFDDQFSVERPDGSNFTLKIRSTKLEDSAMYFCASFARASRNTEAFFGQGTRLTVV.

This clonotype was counted many times. The chain uses TRBV5-1 and TRBJ1-2, with 7 bases fitting TRBD1. V lost 4 bases to trimming and J lost 2 bases; unmatched junction nucleotides: 8. CDR1 and CDR2 (germline): SGHRS, YFSETQ. The CDR3 is 15 amino acids. CDR3 sequence reads: CASSNITGVNYGYTF. The CDR3 nucleotides are TGCGCCAGCAGCAACATCACAGGGGTGAACTATGGCTACACCTTC. Full variable domain (remainder filled in from reference TRBV5-1 and TRBJ1-2): KAGVTQTPRYLIKTRGQQVTLSCSPISGHRSVSWYQQTPGQGLQFLFEYFSETQRNKGNFPGRFSGRQFSNSRSEMNVSTLELGDSALYLCASSNITGVNYGYTFGSGTRLTVV.

This clonotype has at least ten counts. The CDR3 region has the DNA TGTGCCAGCGGCCAGGGGGCAGGGGAGACCCAGTACTTC. It encodes CASGQGAGETQYF. The gene calls are TRBV10-3 and TRBJ2-5, with 8 nucleotides matching TRBD1. Trimming at V came to 10 bases and at J to 5 bases, leaving 9 bases not matched to a gene. This CDR3 has 13 amino acids. Germline CDR1 ENHRY, CDR2 SYGVKD.